Shown below are 2 T cell receptor beta chains from a single sample sequenced in a study of cytomegalovirus exposure and HLA in healthy donors. The study ran its PCR with 60 Vbeta and 13 Jbeta primers. Repertoires were generated with immunoSEQ multiplex PCR, while TCRdb's copy carries only in-frame clones and drops some. This table has about 140,000 clones, 60% to 80% appearing once. Sequences were obtained from PBMCs. Receptors were obtained from a man in his forties or fifties in good health and CMV-seronegative.

The chain recombines TRBV11-2 with TRBJ2-1; D is uncertain. The CDR3 length is 10 residues. Germline V gives CDR1 SGHAT, CDR2 FQNNGV. Trimming stripped 4 bases from V and 10 bases from J, with 5 bases between. The CDR3 reads CASSYREQFF. The CDR3 nucleotides are TGTGCCAGCAGCTACCGGGAGCAGTTCTTC.

This chain uses TRBV5-1 with TRBJ2-7, with 9 bases that match TRBD1. The CDR3 spans 16 residues. With 4 bases clipped from V and 3 bases from J, the junction kept 11 bases outside the gene matches. The germline V gene has CDR1 SGHRS and CDR2 YFSETQ. The CDR3 region is CASSLRTGEGVYEQYF. The CDR3 DNA sequence: TGCGCCAGCAGCCTCCGGACAGGGGAGGGGGTCTACGAGCAGTACTTC.